Reported below is one T cell receptor beta chain. The record originates from a study of blood T cell repertoires in COVID-19. Study summary: From T cells, B-cell-depleted T cells, or PBMCs came the material, which was cDNA or gDNA.

Under the authors' procedure: Counts of nucleated cells, estimated from reference gene primer amplification, were obtained. Measured with immunoSEQ multiplex PCR; TCRdb has only the in-frame clones, and not every one. V and J calls and clone size come straight from that table; D and trimming were deduced from the DNA. The sample lists about 220,000 clones, 80% to 90% occurring once. This CDR3 has 15 residues. CDR1 is SGHTA, CDR2 FQGTGA, per germline. V lost 5 bases to trimming and J lost 2 bases, with 15 bases between them. The TCR comes from a woman aged 60-75 years who had recovered from COVID-19. This chain links TRBV7-3 with TRBJ2-5, with D perhaps TRBD2 (7 bases). The sequencing input was peripheral blood. The CDR3 nucleotides read TGTGCCAGCAGCATATGGGCGGGGGCACAAGAGACCCAGTACTTC. Residues: CASSIWAGAQETQYF. Supplemented by reference TRBV7-3 and TRBJ2-5, the full variable domain reads GAGVSQTPSNKVTEKGKYVELRCDPISGHTALYWYRQSLGQGPEFLIYFQGTGAADDSGLPNDRFFAVRPEGSVSTLKIQRTERGDSAVYLCASSIWAGAQETQYFGPGTRLLVL.